Listed below are T cell receptor beta chains from one sample, sequenced in a study of T cell repertoires in cytomegalovirus infection. TCRdb passed the reads through MiXCR, listing each CDR3 protein once. Among 900,000 to 950,000 distinct CDR3 sequences listed, roughly 30% were seen once. Their antigen targets remain unknown. The material sequenced was cultured CD8+ T cells from PBMCs, taken from culture after CMV antigen stimulation. These receptor sequences come from a human donor in good health (CMV status not recorded). Some clones in this sample may be carry-over from other donors' samples. CDR3s include the opening cysteine and the closing phenylalanine or tryptophan. A D gene is named only where the DNA matches it firmly. The size entry is marked missing in some rows and otherwise reads once, few, many or a size class.

>NA|NA|13|TRBV6-2/TRBV6-3|TRBJ1-1
CASRGHLNTEAFF
TGTGCCAGCCGGGGACACCTGAACACTGAAGCTTTCTTT
>NA|NA|18|TRBV19|TRBJ2-1
CASSPVPNRWGGYNEQFF
TGTGCCAGTAGTCCCGTCCCAAACCGCTGGGGCGGTTACAATGAGCAGTTCTTC
>NA|NA|14|TRBV29-1|TRBJ2-7
CSVSGGDSSYEQYF
TGCAGCGTTTCGGGCGGGGATAGCTCCTACGAGCAGTACTTC
>NA|NA|13|TRBV20-1|TRBJ1-2
CSATPRGLYGYTF
TGCAGTGCTACCCCCAGGGGCCTTTATGGCTACACCTTC
>NA|TRBD1|16|TRBV10-3|TRBJ1-3
CAISDNRGISGNTIYF
TGTGCCATCAGTGACAACAGGGGAATATCTGGAAACACCATATATTTT
>NA|NA|16|TRBV4-3|TRBJ2-5
CASSPPTREGQETQYF
TGCGCCAGCAGCCCCCCCACCCGAGAGGGACAAGAGACCCAGTACTTC
>few|NA|13|TRBV11-2|TRBJ1-2
CASSLGQWNGYTF
TGTGCCAGCAGCTTAGGACAGTGGAATGGCTACACCTTC
>NA|NA|14|TRBV5-1|TRBJ1-3
CASSSDPRGNTIYF
TGCGCCAGCAGTTCGGACCCTCGCGGAAACACCATATATTTT
>NA|TRBD1|16|TRBV7-3|TRBJ1-1
CASSSTGGQGVYEAFF
TGTGCCAGCAGCTCAACCGGAGGACAGGGTGTGTATGAAGCTTTCTTT
>NA|TRBD2|20|TRBV12-3/TRBV12-4|TRBJ2-1
CASSLRAGTSGGVSHNEQFF
TGTGCCAGCAGCCTACGGGCTGGGACTAGCGGGGGTGTTTCCCACAATGAGCAGTTCTTC
>few|NA|15|TRBV5-5|TRBJ1-5
CASSLVPRSNQPQHF
TGTGCCAGCAGCTTGGTCCCGAGGAGCAATCAGCCCCAGCATTTT
>many|NA|15|TRBV12-3/TRBV12-4|TRBJ2-7
CASSLPQGRDREQYF
TGTGCCAGCAGTCTGCCCCAGGGCAGAGACAGGGAGCAGTACTTC
>few|TRBD1|15|TRBV7-9|TRBJ1-1
CASSATGERNTEAFF
TGTGCCAGCAGCGCTACAGGGGAGAGGAACACTGAAGCTTTCTTT
>many|NA|13|TRBV7-6|TRBJ1-3
CASSLEDGNTIYF
TGTGCCAGCAGCTTAGAGGACGGAAACACCATATATTTT
>NA|NA|16|TRBV7-9|TRBJ1-4
CASSLPGGTEIFKLFF
TGTGCCAGCAGCTTACCCGGCGGGACCGAGATCTTTAAACTGTTTTTT
>NA|NA|16|TRBV4-1|TRBJ2-7
CASSQGLQRSTYEQYF
TGTGCCAGCAGCCAAGGGCTACAGAGATCCACCTACGAGCAGTACTTC
>NA|TRBD1|15|TRBV27|TRBJ2-5
CASSPQTGGGETQYF
TGTGCCAGCAGTCCGCAAACAGGGGGAGGAGAGACCCAGTACTTC
>few|NA|18|TRBV27|TRBJ2-6
CASSSTHSTDSGANVLTF
TGTGCCAGCAGTTCCACCCACTCTACGGACTCTGGGGCCAACGTCCTGACTTTC
>few|NA|16|TRBV27|TRBJ2-7
CASSLSQGPAGYEQYF
TGTGCCAGCAGTTTATCGCAGGGTCCGGCAGGCTACGAGCAGTACTTC
>NA|NA|16|TRBV28|TRBJ2-1
CASRQGTSPFYNEQFF
TGTGCCAGCAGACAAGGGACGTCCCCGTTCTACAATGAGCAGTTCTTC
>few|NA|13|TRBV29-1|TRBJ1-1
CSVDRYMNTEAFF
TGCAGCGTTGACAGGTACATGAACACTGAAGCTTTCTTT
>many|NA|14|TRBV7-9|TRBJ2-5
CASSLARGSETQYF
TGTGCCAGCAGCTTAGCACGAGGGTCCGAGACCCAGTACTTC
>NA|TRBD1|16|TRBV7-6|TRBJ1-6
CASSPGGTGVDSPLHF
TGTGCCAGCAGCCCGGGGGGGACAGGGGTGGATTCACCCCTCCACTTT
>few|NA|14|TRBV12-3/TRBV12-4|TRBJ2-7
CASSLVGPTYEQYF
TGTGCCAGCAGTTTAGTTGGACCGACCTACGAGCAGTACTTC
>NA|NA|14|TRBV5-4|TRBJ2-1
CASRQGEARNEQFF
TGTGCCAGCAGACAGGGAGAAGCTCGCAATGAGCAGTTCTTC
>many|TRBD1|15|TRBV2|TRBJ1-2
CASSEFPGTGVGYTF
TGTGCCAGCAGTGAATTTCCCGGGACAGGGGTGGGCTACACCTTC
>few|TRBD2|18|TRBV15|TRBJ2-3
CATSLAGRGGIDTDTQYF
TGTGCCACCAGCCTAGCAGGGCGGGGGGGAATTGACACAGATACGCAGTATTTT
>many|TRBD2|15|TRBV7-2|TRBJ2-2
CASSFSSGGTGELFF
TGTGCCAGCAGCTTCTCTAGCGGGGGGACCGGGGAGCTGTTTTTT
>few|NA|13|TRBV27|TRBJ1-5
CASQEDRNQPQHF
TGTGCCAGTCAAGAGGACAGAAATCAGCCCCAGCATTTT
>NA|TRBD1|17|TRBV7-2|TRBJ1-1
CASSLAHYRGGSTEAFF
TGTGCCAGCAGCTTAGCCCATTACAGGGGAGGGAGCACTGAAGCTTTCTTT
>NA|TRBD2|16|TRBV5-4|TRBJ2-5
CASRPSGGARRETQYF
TGTGCCAGCAGACCTAGCGGGGGAGCCCGGCGGGAGACCCAGTACTTC
>NA|NA|15|TRBV10-2|TRBJ1-2
CASSVRTETNYGYTF
TGCGCCAGCAGTGTTAGGACAGAAACCAACTATGGCTACACCTTC
>NA|NA|14|TRBV7-2|TRBJ2-4
CASSLYVAKNIQYF
TGTGCCAGCAGCTTATACGTGGCCAAAAACATTCAGTACTTC
>NA|TRBD1|17|TRBV5-1|TRBJ1-1
CASSLYGQGAVDTEAFF
TGCGCCAGCAGCTTGTACGGACAGGGGGCTGTCGACACTGAAGCTTTCTTT
>NA|NA|15|TRBV15|TRBJ1-1
CATSRDRGLNTEAYF
TGTGCCACCAGCAGAGACAGGGGCCTTAACACTGAAGCTTACTTT
>NA|TRBD2|16|TRBV28|TRBJ2-2
CASSSRLAGGTGELFF
TGTGCCAGCAGTTCGCGACTAGCGGGGGGGACGGGGGAGCTGTTTTTT
>few|NA|13|TRBV15|TRBJ1-3
CATSGDWGNTIYF
TGTGCCACCAGCGGAGATTGGGGAAACACCATATATTTT
>few|NA|16|TRBV9|TRBJ2-3
CASSVGLKSSTDTQYF
TGTGCCAGCAGCGTAGGCCTTAAGTCTAGCACAGATACGCAGTATTTT
>few|NA|13|TRBV7-9|TRBJ1-1
CASSLEVKREAFF
TGTGCCAGCAGCTTAGAGGTCAAAAGAGAAGCTTTCTTT
>NA|NA|16|TRBV7-1|TRBJ2-2
CASSSRAGINTGELLF
TGTGCCAGCAGCTCCCGAGCAGGGATCAACACCGGGGAGCTGTTATTT
>NA|NA|16|TRBV7-3|TRBJ2-2
CASSLNLRVGAGELFF
TGTGCCAGCAGCTTAAACTTGAGGGTTGGTGCCGGGGAGCTGTTTTTT
>many|NA|12|TRBV6-5|TRBJ2-1
CASSYGGTEQFF
TGTGCCAGCAGTTACGGGGGCACTGAGCAGTTCTTC
>few|TRBD2|15|TRBV7-2|TRBJ2-5
CASSSIAGAGETQYF
TGTGCCAGCAGCTCCATAGCGGGGGCCGGGGAGACCCAGTACTTC
>NA|NA|16|TRBV5-1|TRBJ1-1
CASGWMGDSMNTEAFF
TGCGCCAGCGGATGGATGGGGGATAGTATGAACACTGAAGCTTTCTTT
>many|NA|14|TRBV7-8|TRBJ2-7
CASAAWAGAYEQYF
TGTGCCAGCGCCGCTTGGGCAGGAGCCTACGAGCAGTACTTC
>NA|NA|14|TRBV5-4|TRBJ2-5
CASSLEGAQETQYF
TGTGCCAGCAGCTTGGAGGGAGCGCAAGAGACCCAGTACTTC